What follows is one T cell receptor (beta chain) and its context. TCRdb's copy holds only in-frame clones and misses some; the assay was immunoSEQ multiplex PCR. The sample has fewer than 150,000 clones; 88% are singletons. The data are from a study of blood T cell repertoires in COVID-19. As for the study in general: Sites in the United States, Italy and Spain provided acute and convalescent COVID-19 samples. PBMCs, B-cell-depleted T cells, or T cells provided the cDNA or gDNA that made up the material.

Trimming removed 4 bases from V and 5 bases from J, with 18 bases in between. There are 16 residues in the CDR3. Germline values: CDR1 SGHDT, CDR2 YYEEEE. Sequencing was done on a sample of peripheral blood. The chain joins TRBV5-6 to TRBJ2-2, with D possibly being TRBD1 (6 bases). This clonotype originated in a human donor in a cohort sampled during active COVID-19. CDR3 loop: CASSPDSSTATGELFF. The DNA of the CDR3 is TGTGCCAGCAGCCCGGACAGCTCAACCGCGACCGGGGAGCTGTTTTTT.